This is a list of T cell receptor beta chains from one sample in a study of cytomegalovirus exposure and HLA in healthy donors. The repertoire was sequenced with immunoSEQ multiplex PCR; TCRdb's copy has only in-frame clones and lacks some. The sample includes around 100,000 clones, 70% to 80% seen only once; the top ten take roughly 19%. Sequenced: PBMCs. The origin of the receptors is a woman in her fifties or sixties in good health and CMV-seropositive. CDR3s include the opening cysteine and the closing phenylalanine or tryptophan. Each record gives: J gene, D gene, V gene, clone size, CDR3 protein, CDR3 DNA. A D gene is named only where the DNA matches it firmly. Rows may omit the clone size; those that give it use once, few, many or a size class.

j_call: TRBJ2-5; d_call: NA; v_call: TRBV27; clone_size: NA; cdr3_aa: CASSLSWGHQETQYF; cdr3_nt: TGTGCCAGCAGTTTATCCTGGGGGCATCAAGAGACCCAGTACTTC
j_call: TRBJ2-5; d_call: TRBD2; v_call: TRBV2; clone_size: once; cdr3_aa: CASSDRLALETQYF; cdr3_nt: TGTGCCAGCAGTGACCGACTAGCCCTAGAGACCCAGTACTTC
j_call: TRBJ2-3; d_call: NA; v_call: TRBV14; clone_size: NA; cdr3_aa: CASSQEPGFVADTQYF; cdr3_nt: TGTGCCAGCAGCCAAGAACCGGGATTTGTTGCAGATACGCAGTATTTT
j_call: TRBJ2-4; d_call: NA; v_call: TRBV13; clone_size: few; cdr3_aa: CASSLRVNEGDIQYF; cdr3_nt: TGTGCCAGCAGCTTAAGGGTAAATGAAGGGGACATTCAGTACTTC
j_call: TRBJ2-7; d_call: TRBD2; v_call: TRBV28; clone_size: NA; cdr3_aa: CASSFSGSSYEQYF; cdr3_nt: TGTGCCAGCAGTTTTAGCGGGAGTTCCTACGAGCAGTACTTC
j_call: TRBJ2-7; d_call: NA; v_call: TRBV5-1; clone_size: NA; cdr3_aa: CASSLGGFDKGYEQYF; cdr3_nt: TGCGCCAGCAGCTTGGGGGGCTTTGACAAAGGCTACGAGCAGTACTTC
j_call: TRBJ2-5; d_call: NA; v_call: TRBV7-9; clone_size: NA; cdr3_aa: CASSLGNRVFEETQYF; cdr3_nt: TGTGCCAGCAGCTTAGGAAACAGGGTTTTTGAAGAGACCCAGTACTTC
j_call: TRBJ2-2; d_call: NA; v_call: TRBV2; clone_size: NA; cdr3_aa: CASSDWRDTGELFF; cdr3_nt: TGTGCCAGCAGTGACTGGCGGGACACCGGGGAGCTGTTTTTT
j_call: TRBJ1-2; d_call: NA; v_call: TRBV29-1; clone_size: NA; cdr3_aa: CSVGLRDGYTF; cdr3_nt: TGCAGCGTTGGTCTGAGGGATGGCTACACCTTC
j_call: TRBJ1-1; d_call: TRBD1; v_call: TRBV5-4; clone_size: NA; cdr3_aa: CASSRDRGLNTEAFF; cdr3_nt: TGTGCCAGCAGCCGGGACAGGGGATTGAACACTGAAGCTTTCTTT
j_call: TRBJ1-1; d_call: NA; v_call: TRBV9; clone_size: NA; cdr3_aa: CASSVSDSDEAFF; cdr3_nt: TGTGCCAGCAGCGTGTCCGATTCAGATGAAGCTTTCTTT
j_call: TRBJ2-5; d_call: TRBD2; v_call: TRBV5-4; clone_size: NA; cdr3_aa: CASSLRLAGALETQYF; cdr3_nt: TGTGCCAGCAGCTTACGACTAGCGGGAGCTTTGGAGACCCAGTACTTC
j_call: TRBJ2-7; d_call: NA; v_call: TRBV7-6; clone_size: NA; cdr3_aa: CASSLGSGLGLYEQYF; cdr3_nt: TGTGCCAGCAGCCTCGGCTCGGGACTGGGGCTCTACGAGCAGTACTTC
j_call: TRBJ2-7; d_call: TRBD2; v_call: TRBV5-1; clone_size: NA; cdr3_aa: CASSTGLAGYEQYF; cdr3_nt: TGCGCCAGCAGCACGGGACTAGCGGGCTACGAGCAGTACTTC
j_call: TRBJ1-1; d_call: TRBD1; v_call: TRBV9; clone_size: NA; cdr3_aa: CASRVGAGGYTEAFF; cdr3_nt: TGTGCCAGCAGAGTAGGGGCAGGGGGTTACACTGAAGCTTTCTTT
j_call: TRBJ2-7; d_call: NA; v_call: TRBV21-1; clone_size: NA; cdr3_aa: CASSKVGLAHSYEQYF; cdr3_nt: TGTGCCAGCAGCAAAGTGGGACTAGCACATTCCTACGAGCAGTACTTC
j_call: TRBJ1-1; d_call: NA; v_call: TRBV5-8; clone_size: NA; cdr3_aa: CASSFYGGISTEAFF; cdr3_nt: TGTGCCAGCAGCTTTTATGGGGGGATCAGCACTGAAGCTTTCTTT
j_call: TRBJ2-1; d_call: TRBD1; v_call: TRBV28; clone_size: NA; cdr3_aa: CATWTGSSNEQFF; cdr3_nt: TGTGCCACCTGGACAGGGTCGAGCAATGAGCAGTTCTTC
j_call: TRBJ1-5; d_call: TRBD1; v_call: TRBV7-9; clone_size: NA; cdr3_aa: CASTRQGSNQPQHF; cdr3_nt: TGTGCCAGCACTAGACAGGGGAGCAATCAGCCCCAGCATTTT
j_call: TRBJ2-1; d_call: NA; v_call: TRBV7-2; clone_size: once; cdr3_aa: CASSILGGPFF; cdr3_nt: TGTGCCAGCAGCATACTAGGAGGGCCGTTCTTC
j_call: TRBJ2-1; d_call: TRBD1; v_call: TRBV19; clone_size: NA; cdr3_aa: CASSRNRGPSSYNEQFF; cdr3_nt: TGTGCCAGTAGTAGGAACAGGGGGCCATCCTCCTACAATGAGCAGTTCTTC
j_call: TRBJ1-4; d_call: TRBD1; v_call: TRBV29-1; clone_size: NA; cdr3_aa: CSAAKGGGEKLFF; cdr3_nt: TGCAGCGCCGCCAAAGGGGGCGGTGAAAAACTGTTTTTT
j_call: TRBJ2-5; d_call: TRBD2; v_call: TRBV18; clone_size: NA; cdr3_aa: CASSGTIQETQYF; cdr3_nt: TGTGCCAGCTCAGGGACTATTCAAGAGACCCAGTACTTC
j_call: TRBJ2-3; d_call: NA; v_call: TRBV5-1; clone_size: NA; cdr3_aa: CASSSPLGARDSTDTQYF; cdr3_nt: TGCGCCAGCAGCAGCCCCTTAGGCGCGCGGGATAGCACAGATACGCAGTATTTT
j_call: TRBJ2-1; d_call: NA; v_call: TRBV2; clone_size: NA; cdr3_aa: CATDGDSPDEQFF; cdr3_nt: TGTGCCACCGACGGGGACTCTCCGGATGAGCAGTTCTTC
j_call: TRBJ2-5; d_call: TRBD1; v_call: TRBV7-2; clone_size: NA; cdr3_aa: CASSSSGGIQTQYF; cdr3_nt: TGTGCCAGCAGCTCTTCAGGGGGAATTCAGACCCAGTACTTC
j_call: TRBJ2-1; d_call: TRBD2; v_call: TRBV10-2; clone_size: NA; cdr3_aa: CASSAELAGAANEQFF; cdr3_nt: TGCGCCAGCAGTGCGGAACTAGCGGGAGCGGCCAATGAGCAGTTCTTC
j_call: TRBJ1-3; d_call: NA; v_call: TRBV7-3; clone_size: NA; cdr3_aa: CASSLNPGNTIYF; cdr3_nt: TGTGCCAGCAGCTTAAATCCAGGAAACACCATATATTTT
j_call: TRBJ2-1; d_call: NA; v_call: TRBV6-1; clone_size: NA; cdr3_aa: CASSVGESNEQFF; cdr3_nt: TGTGCCAGCAGTGTTGGGGAGAGCAATGAGCAGTTCTTC
j_call: TRBJ1-4; d_call: NA; v_call: TRBV29-1; clone_size: NA; cdr3_aa: CSVREPNEKLFF; cdr3_nt: TGCAGCGTAAGAGAGCCCAATGAAAAACTGTTTTTT
j_call: TRBJ2-3; d_call: TRBD1; v_call: TRBV7-3; clone_size: NA; cdr3_aa: CASSRTGVVADTQYF; cdr3_nt: TGTGCCAGCAGCCGGACAGGGGTCGTAGCAGATACGCAGTATTTT
j_call: TRBJ2-1; d_call: NA; v_call: TRBV28; clone_size: NA; cdr3_aa: CASSLAGRTYNEQFF; cdr3_nt: TGTGCCAGCAGTTTAGCGGGAAGAACCTACAATGAGCAGTTCTTC
j_call: TRBJ1-2; d_call: TRBD1; v_call: TRBV2; clone_size: NA; cdr3_aa: CASSDQQGRYGYTF; cdr3_nt: TGTGCCAGCAGTGACCAACAGGGGAGATATGGCTACACCTTC
j_call: TRBJ1-1; d_call: TRBD1; v_call: TRBV11-2; clone_size: NA; cdr3_aa: CASSPRQGKGNTEAFF; cdr3_nt: TGTGCCAGCAGCCCCCGACAGGGTAAGGGGAACACTGAAGCTTTCTTT
j_call: TRBJ1-2; d_call: TRBD1; v_call: TRBV2; clone_size: NA; cdr3_aa: CASSDARGLYGYTF; cdr3_nt: TGTGCCAGCAGTGACGCCAGGGGGCTATATGGCTACACCTTC
j_call: TRBJ1-3; d_call: NA; v_call: TRBV28; clone_size: NA; cdr3_aa: CASRAVSGNTIYF; cdr3_nt: TGTGCCAGCAGAGCGGTCTCTGGAAACACCATATATTTT
j_call: TRBJ2-1; d_call: TRBD2; v_call: TRBV15; clone_size: NA; cdr3_aa: CATARGWGYNEQFF; cdr3_nt: TGTGCCACGGCGCGGGGGTGGGGGTACAATGAGCAGTTCTTC
j_call: TRBJ2-1; d_call: NA; v_call: TRBV7-9; clone_size: NA; cdr3_aa: CASSSTTHNEQFF; cdr3_nt: TGTGCCAGCAGCTCGACAACACACAATGAGCAGTTCTTC
j_call: TRBJ1-5; d_call: NA; v_call: TRBV2; clone_size: NA; cdr3_aa: CASKVTGIYNQPQHF; cdr3_nt: TGTGCCAGCAAAGTAACAGGGATTTACAATCAGCCCCAGCATTTT
j_call: TRBJ1-4; d_call: NA; v_call: TRBV7-9; clone_size: few; cdr3_aa: CASSLIEKLFF; cdr3_nt: TGTGCCAGCAGCTTAATAGAAAAACTGTTTTTT
j_call: TRBJ2-7; d_call: NA; v_call: TRBV28; clone_size: few; cdr3_aa: CASSRNYEQYF; cdr3_nt: TGTGCCAGCAGCCGAAATTACGAGCAGTACTTC
j_call: TRBJ1-1; d_call: NA; v_call: TRBV5-6; clone_size: NA; cdr3_aa: CASSLGVRGTEAFF; cdr3_nt: TGTGCCAGCAGCTTGGGGGTCCGGGGGACTGAAGCTTTCTTT
j_call: TRBJ1-2; d_call: NA; v_call: TRBV19; clone_size: NA; cdr3_aa: CASSIGGGYTF; cdr3_nt: TGTGCCAGTAGTATCGGGGGTGGCTACACCTTC
j_call: TRBJ1-1; d_call: NA; v_call: TRBV9; clone_size: NA; cdr3_aa: CASTSGLFMNTEAFF; cdr3_nt: TGTGCCAGCACCAGTGGCCTTTTTATGAACACTGAAGCTTTCTTT
j_call: TRBJ1-5; d_call: NA; v_call: TRBV30; clone_size: NA; cdr3_aa: CAYSRTDEDQPQHF; cdr3_nt: TGTGCCTACTCCCGGACAGACGAAGATCAGCCCCAGCATTTT
j_call: TRBJ1-5; d_call: TRBD1; v_call: TRBV4-1; clone_size: NA; cdr3_aa: CASSQPRQGANQPQHF; cdr3_nt: TGCGCCAGCAGCCAACCAAGACAGGGGGCAAATCAGCCCCAGCATTTT
j_call: TRBJ2-7; d_call: NA; v_call: TRBV19; clone_size: NA; cdr3_aa: CASSMAGYEQYF; cdr3_nt: TGTGCCAGTAGTATGGCGGGCTACGAGCAGTACTTC
j_call: TRBJ2-5; d_call: NA; v_call: TRBV5-6; clone_size: NA; cdr3_aa: CASERVKGTQYF; cdr3_nt: TGTGCCAGCGAGCGGGTGAAGGGGACCCAGTACTTC
j_call: TRBJ2-7; d_call: NA; v_call: TRBV27; clone_size: NA; cdr3_aa: CASSPTGRYEQYF; cdr3_nt: TGTGCCAGCAGCCCAACTGGGAGATACGAGCAGTACTTC
j_call: TRBJ2-1; d_call: NA; v_call: TRBV6-1; clone_size: NA; cdr3_aa: CASSEFTYNEQFF; cdr3_nt: TGTGCCAGCAGTGAATTCACCTACAATGAGCAGTTCTTC
j_call: TRBJ1-2; d_call: NA; v_call: TRBV6-1; clone_size: once; cdr3_aa: CASTPTLATMAGYTF; cdr3_nt: TGTGCCAGCACCCCAACCCTGGCTACTATGGCTGGCTACACCTTC
j_call: TRBJ1-5; d_call: NA; v_call: TRBV4-1; clone_size: NA; cdr3_aa: CASSQEVGQPHQPQHF; cdr3_nt: TGCGCCAGCAGCCAAGAGGTCGGACAGCCCCATCAGCCCCAGCATTTT
j_call: TRBJ2-7; d_call: NA; v_call: TRBV5-5; clone_size: NA; cdr3_aa: CASSLGFDRTYEQYF; cdr3_nt: TGTGCCAGCAGCTTGGGGTTTGACAGGACTTACGAGCAGTACTTC
j_call: TRBJ2-7; d_call: TRBD2; v_call: TRBV29-1; clone_size: NA; cdr3_aa: CSVEDQITSGSREQYF; cdr3_nt: TGCAGCGTTGAAGATCAGATTACTAGCGGGAGTCGCGAGCAGTACTTC
j_call: TRBJ2-7; d_call: TRBD1; v_call: TRBV30; clone_size: NA; cdr3_aa: CAWSVGGSRYKQYF; cdr3_nt: TGTGCCTGGAGTGTAGGGGGCTCCCGCTACAAGCAGTACTTC
j_call: TRBJ1-2; d_call: NA; v_call: TRBV18; clone_size: NA; cdr3_aa: CASSPGDGYTF; cdr3_nt: TGTGCCAGCTCACCAGGAGATGGCTACACCTTC
j_call: TRBJ2-7; d_call: TRBD1; v_call: TRBV13; clone_size: NA; cdr3_aa: CASSSTLDRGNEQYF; cdr3_nt: TGTGCCAGCAGCTCCACCCTCGACAGGGGGAACGAGCAGTACTTC
j_call: TRBJ2-3; d_call: TRBD2; v_call: TRBV7-9; clone_size: once; cdr3_aa: CASSLPPRLAQSTDTQYF; cdr3_nt: TGTGCCAGCAGCTTACCTCCTCGACTAGCCCAAAGCACAGATACGCAGTATTTT
j_call: TRBJ1-2; d_call: NA; v_call: TRBV15; clone_size: NA; cdr3_aa: CATSRGYNDNYGYTF; cdr3_nt: TGTGCCACCAGCAGAGGATACAATGATAACTATGGCTACACCTTC
j_call: TRBJ1-4; d_call: NA; v_call: TRBV4-1; clone_size: NA; cdr3_aa: CASSQDLSGTNEKLFF; cdr3_nt: TGCGCCAGCAGCCAAGATCTCTCAGGCACTAATGAAAAACTGTTTTTT